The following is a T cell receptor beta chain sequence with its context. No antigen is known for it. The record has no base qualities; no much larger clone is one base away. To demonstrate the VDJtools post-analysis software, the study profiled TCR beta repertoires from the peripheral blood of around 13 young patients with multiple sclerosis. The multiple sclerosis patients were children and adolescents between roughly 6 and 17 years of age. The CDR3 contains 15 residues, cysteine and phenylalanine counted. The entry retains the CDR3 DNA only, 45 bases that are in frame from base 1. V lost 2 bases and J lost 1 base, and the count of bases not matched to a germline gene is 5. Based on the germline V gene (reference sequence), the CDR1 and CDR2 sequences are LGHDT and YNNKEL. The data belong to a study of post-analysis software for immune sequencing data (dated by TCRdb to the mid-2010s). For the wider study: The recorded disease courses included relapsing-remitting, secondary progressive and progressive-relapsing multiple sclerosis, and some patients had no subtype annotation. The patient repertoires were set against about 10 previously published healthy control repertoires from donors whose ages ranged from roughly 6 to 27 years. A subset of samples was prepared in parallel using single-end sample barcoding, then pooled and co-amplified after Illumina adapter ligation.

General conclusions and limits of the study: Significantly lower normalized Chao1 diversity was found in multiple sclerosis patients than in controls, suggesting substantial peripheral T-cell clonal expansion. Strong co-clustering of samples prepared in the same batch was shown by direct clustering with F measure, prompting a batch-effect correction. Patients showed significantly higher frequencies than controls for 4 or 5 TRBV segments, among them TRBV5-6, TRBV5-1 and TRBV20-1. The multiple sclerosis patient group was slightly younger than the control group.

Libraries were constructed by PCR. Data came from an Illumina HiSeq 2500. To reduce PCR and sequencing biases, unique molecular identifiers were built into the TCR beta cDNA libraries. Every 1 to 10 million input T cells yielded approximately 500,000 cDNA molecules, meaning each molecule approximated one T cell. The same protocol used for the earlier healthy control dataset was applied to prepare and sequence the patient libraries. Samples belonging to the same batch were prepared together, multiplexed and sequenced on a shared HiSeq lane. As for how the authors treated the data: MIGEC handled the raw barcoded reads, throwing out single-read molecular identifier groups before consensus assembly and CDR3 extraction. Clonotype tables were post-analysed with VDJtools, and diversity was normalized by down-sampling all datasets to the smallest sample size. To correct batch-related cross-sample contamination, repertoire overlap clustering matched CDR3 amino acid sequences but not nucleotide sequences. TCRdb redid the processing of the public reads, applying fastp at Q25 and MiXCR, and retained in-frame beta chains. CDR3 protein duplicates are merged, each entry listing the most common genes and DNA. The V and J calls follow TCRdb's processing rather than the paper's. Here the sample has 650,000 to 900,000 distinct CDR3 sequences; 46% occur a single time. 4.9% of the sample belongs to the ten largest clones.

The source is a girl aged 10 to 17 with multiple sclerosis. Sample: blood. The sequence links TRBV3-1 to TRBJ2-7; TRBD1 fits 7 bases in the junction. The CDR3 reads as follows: CASSQLGQRSYEQYF. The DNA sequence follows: TGTGCCAGCAGCCAATTGGGACAGCGATCCTACGAGCAGTACTTC.